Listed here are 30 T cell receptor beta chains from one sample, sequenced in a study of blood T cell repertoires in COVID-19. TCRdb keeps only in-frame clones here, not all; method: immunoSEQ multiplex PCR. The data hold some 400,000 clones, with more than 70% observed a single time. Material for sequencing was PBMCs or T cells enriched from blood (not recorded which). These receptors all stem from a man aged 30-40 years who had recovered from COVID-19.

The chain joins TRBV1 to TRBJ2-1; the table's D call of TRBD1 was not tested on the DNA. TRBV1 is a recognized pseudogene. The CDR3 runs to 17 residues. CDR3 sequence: CTSSQRTGLTLSNEQFF. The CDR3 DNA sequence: TGCACCAGCAGCCAAAGGACAGGGCTAACCCTTAGCAATGAGCAGTTCTTC.

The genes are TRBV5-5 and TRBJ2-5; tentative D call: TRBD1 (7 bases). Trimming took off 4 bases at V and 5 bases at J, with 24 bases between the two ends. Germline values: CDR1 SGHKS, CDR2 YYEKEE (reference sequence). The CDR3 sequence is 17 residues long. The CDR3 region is CASSRNQGGSFGETQYF. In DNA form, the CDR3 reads TGTGCCAGCAGCCGCAATCAGGGGGGCTCATTTGGCGAGACCCAGTACTTC.

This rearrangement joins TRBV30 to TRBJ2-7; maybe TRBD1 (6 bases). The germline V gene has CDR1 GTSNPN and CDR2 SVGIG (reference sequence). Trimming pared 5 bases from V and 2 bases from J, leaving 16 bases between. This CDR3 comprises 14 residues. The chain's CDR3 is CAWSRDILPYEQYF. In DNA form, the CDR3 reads TGTGCCTGGTCCCGGGACATACTTCCCTACGAGCAGTACTTC.

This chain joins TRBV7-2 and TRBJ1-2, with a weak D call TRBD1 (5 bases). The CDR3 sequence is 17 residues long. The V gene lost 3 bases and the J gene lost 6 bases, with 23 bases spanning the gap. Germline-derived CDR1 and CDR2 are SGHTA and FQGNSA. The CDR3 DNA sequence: TGTGCCAGCAGCTTTATGGGGGGAAGCCTTAAAGGCGATGGCTACACCTTC. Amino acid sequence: CASSFMGGSLKGDGYTF. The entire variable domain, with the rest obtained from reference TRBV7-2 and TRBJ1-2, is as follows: GAGVSQSPSNKVTEKGKDVELRCDPISGHTALYWYRQSLGQGLEFLIYFQGNSAPDKSGLPSDRFSAERTGGSVSTLTIQRTQQEDSAVYLCASSFMGGSLKGDGYTFGSGTRLTVV.

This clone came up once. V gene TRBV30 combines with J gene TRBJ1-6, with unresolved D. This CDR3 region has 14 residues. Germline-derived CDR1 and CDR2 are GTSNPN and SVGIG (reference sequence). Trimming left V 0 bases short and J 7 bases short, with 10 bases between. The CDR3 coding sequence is TGTGCCTGGAGTGTGCGGTCCGTCAATTCACCCCTCCACTTT. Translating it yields CAWSVRSVNSPLHF.

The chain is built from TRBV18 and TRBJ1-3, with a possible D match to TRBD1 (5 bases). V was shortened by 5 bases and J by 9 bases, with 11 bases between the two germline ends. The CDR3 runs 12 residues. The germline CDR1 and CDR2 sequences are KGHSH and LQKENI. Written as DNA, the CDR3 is TGTGCCAGCTCAGACTACGGGGGCACCATATATTTT. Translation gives CASSDYGGTIYF.

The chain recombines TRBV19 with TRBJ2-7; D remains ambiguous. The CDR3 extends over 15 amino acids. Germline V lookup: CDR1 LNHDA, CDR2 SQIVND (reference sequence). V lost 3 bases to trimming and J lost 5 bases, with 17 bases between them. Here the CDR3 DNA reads TGTGCCAGTAGTATTTTTCTGGCAGGCCGCAACGAGCAGTACTTC. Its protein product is CASSIFLAGRNEQYF.

The CDR3 region is CAWSALTVYEQYF. The CDR3 DNA is TGTGCCTGGAGTGCACTTACAGTCTACGAGCAGTACTTC. The chain employs TRBV30 and TRBJ2-7; D is uncertain. Germline V gene lookup returns CDR1 GTSNPN and CDR2 SVGIG (reference sequence). Deletions cut 1 base from V and 3 bases from J, with 10 bases between. The length of the CDR3 is 13 residues.

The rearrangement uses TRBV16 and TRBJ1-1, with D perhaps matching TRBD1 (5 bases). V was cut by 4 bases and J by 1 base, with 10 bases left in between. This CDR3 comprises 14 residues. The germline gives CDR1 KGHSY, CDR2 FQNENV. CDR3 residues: CASSPGRGNTEAFF. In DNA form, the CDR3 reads TGTGCCAGCAGCCCAGGGAGGGGGAACACTGAAGCTTTCTTT.

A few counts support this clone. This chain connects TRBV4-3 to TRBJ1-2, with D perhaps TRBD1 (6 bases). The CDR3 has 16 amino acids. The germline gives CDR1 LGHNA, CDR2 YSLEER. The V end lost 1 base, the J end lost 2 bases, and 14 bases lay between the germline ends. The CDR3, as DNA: TGCGCCAGCAGCCAAGGGTTAGCGGGGACAAACTATGGCTACACCTTC. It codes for CASSQGLAGTNYGYTF.

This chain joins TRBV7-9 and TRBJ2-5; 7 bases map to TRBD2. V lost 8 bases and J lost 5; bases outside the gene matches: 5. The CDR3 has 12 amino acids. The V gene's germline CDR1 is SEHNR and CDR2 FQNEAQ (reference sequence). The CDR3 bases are TGTGCCAGCCAGCTAGCGGAGGAGACCCAGTACTTC. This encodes CASQLAEETQYF.

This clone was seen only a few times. The CDR3 DNA reads TGTGCCAGCAGTGCCAACCCAGGCACTGGGGCCAACGTCCTGACTTTC. Protein product: CASSANPGTGANVLTF. The chain links TRBV6-4 to TRBJ2-6; D is uncertain. V lost 4 bases and J lost 2, with 12 bases in between. This CDR3 contains 16 residues. Germline values: CDR1 MRHNA, CDR2 SNTAGT.

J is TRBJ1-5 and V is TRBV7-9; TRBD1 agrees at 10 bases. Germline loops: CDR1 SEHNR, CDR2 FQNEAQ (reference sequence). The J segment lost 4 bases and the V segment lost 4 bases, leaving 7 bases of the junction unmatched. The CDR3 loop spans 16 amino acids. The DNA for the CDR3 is TGTGCCAGCAGCTCCACCGGGACAGGGGTAAATCAGCCCCAGCATTTT. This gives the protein CASSSTGTGVNQPQHF.

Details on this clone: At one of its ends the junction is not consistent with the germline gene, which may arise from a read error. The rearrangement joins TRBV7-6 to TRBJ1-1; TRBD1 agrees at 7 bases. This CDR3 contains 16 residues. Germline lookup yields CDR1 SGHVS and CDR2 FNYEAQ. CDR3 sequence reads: CASSLAVTGVYTEAFF. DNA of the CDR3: TGTGCCAGCAGCCTAGCCGTTACAGGGGTCTACACTGAAGCTTTCTTT.

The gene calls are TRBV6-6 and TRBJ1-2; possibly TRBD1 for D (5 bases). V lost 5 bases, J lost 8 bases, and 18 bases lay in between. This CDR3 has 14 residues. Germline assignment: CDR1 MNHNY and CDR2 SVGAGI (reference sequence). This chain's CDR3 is CASSNRGGYEGYTF. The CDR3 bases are TGTGCCAGCAGTAACCGGGGGGGGTATGAAGGCTACACCTTC.

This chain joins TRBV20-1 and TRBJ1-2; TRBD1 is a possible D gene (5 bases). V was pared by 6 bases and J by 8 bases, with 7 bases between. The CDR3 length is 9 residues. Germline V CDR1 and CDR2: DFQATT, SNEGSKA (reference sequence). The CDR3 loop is CSAGGGYTF. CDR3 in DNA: TGCAGTGCCGGGGGGGGCTACACCTTC.

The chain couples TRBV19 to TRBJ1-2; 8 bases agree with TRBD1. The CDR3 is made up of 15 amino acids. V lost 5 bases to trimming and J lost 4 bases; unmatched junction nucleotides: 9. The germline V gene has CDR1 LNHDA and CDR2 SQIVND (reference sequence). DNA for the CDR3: TGTGCCAGTAGTGAGGTTGGGACAGGACTCTATGGCTACACCTTC. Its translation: CASSEVGTGLYGYTF.

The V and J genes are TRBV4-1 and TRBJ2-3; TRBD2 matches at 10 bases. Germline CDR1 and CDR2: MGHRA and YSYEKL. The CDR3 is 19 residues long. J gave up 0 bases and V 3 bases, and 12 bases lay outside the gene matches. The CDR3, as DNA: TGCGCCAGCAGCCACGGCTTAGCGGGGGGCGACGCTAGCACAGATACGCAGTATTTT. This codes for CASSHGLAGGDASTDTQYF.

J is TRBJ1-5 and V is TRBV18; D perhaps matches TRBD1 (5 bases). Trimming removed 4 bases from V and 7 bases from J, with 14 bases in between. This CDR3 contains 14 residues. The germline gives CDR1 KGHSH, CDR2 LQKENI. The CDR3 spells CASSQDKASQPQHF. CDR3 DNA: TGTGCCAGCTCACAGGACAAGGCATCCCAGCCCCAGCATTTT. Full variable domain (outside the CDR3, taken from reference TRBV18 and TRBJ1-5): NAGVMQNPRHLVRRRGQEARLRCSPMKGHSHVYWYRQLPEEGLKFMVYLQKENIIDESGMPKERFSAEFPKEGPSILRIQQVVRGDSAAYFCASSQDKASQPQHFGDGTRLSIL.

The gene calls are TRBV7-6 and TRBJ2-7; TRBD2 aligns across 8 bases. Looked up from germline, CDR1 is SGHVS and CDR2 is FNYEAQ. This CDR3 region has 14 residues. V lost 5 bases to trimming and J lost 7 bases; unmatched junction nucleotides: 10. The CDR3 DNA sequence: TGTGCCAGCAGCAACGGGGGGGACGGGTTGGAGCAGTACTTC. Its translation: CASSNGGDGLEQYF.

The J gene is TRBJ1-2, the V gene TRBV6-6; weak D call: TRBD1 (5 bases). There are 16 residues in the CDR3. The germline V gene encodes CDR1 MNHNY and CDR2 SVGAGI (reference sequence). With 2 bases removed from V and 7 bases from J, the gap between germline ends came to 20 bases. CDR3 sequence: CASSYGGTDKLGGYTF. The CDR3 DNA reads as TGTGCCAGCAGTTACGGGGGGACGGATAAACTGGGTGGCTACACCTTC.

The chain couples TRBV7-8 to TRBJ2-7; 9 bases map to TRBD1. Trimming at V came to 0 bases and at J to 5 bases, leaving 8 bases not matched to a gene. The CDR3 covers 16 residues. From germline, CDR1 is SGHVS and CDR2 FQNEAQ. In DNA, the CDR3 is TGTGCCAGCAGCTTAGCGCCCGGGACAGGGTCCCACGAGCAGTACTTC. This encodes CASSLAPGTGSHEQYF.

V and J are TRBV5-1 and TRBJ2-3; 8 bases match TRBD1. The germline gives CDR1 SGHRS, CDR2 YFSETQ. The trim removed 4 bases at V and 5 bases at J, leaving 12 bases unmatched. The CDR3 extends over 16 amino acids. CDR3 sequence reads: CASSHGQGAMEDTQYF. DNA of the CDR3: TGCGCCAGCAGCCATGGACAGGGCGCCATGGAAGATACGCAGTATTTT.

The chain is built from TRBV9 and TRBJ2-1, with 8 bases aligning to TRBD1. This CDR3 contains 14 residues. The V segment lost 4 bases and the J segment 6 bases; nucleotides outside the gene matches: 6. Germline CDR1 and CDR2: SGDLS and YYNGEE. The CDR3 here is CASSLGQGGNEQFF. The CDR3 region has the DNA TGTGCCAGCAGCTTAGGACAGGGAGGCAATGAGCAGTTCTTC.

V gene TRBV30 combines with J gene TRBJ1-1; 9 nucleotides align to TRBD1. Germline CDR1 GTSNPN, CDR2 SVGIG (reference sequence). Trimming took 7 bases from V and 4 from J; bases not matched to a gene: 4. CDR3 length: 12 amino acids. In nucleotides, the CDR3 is TGTGCCTCCGGACAGGGGATCACTGAAGCTTTCTTT. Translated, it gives CASGQGITEAFF.

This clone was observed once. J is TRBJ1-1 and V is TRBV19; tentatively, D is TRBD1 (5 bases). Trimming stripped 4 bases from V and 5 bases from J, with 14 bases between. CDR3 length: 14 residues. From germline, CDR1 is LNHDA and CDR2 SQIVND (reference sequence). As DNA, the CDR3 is TGTGCCAGTAGTACCGGGGGGTCAAGGACTGAAGCTTTCTTT. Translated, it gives CASSTGGSRTEAFF.

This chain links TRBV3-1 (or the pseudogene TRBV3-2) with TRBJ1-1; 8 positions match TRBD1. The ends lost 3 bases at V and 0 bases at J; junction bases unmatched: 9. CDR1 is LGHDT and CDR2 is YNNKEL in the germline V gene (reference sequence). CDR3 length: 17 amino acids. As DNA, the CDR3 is TGTGCCAGCAGCCAGGCTAGGACAGGGATAATGAACACTGAAGCTTTCTTT. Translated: CASSQARTGIMNTEAFF.

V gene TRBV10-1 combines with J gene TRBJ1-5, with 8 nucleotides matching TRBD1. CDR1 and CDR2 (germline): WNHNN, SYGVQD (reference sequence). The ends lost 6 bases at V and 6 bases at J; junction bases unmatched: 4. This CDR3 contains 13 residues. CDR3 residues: CASRTTGAQPQHF. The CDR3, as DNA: TGCGCCAGCAGGACGACAGGGGCTCAGCCCCAGCATTTT.

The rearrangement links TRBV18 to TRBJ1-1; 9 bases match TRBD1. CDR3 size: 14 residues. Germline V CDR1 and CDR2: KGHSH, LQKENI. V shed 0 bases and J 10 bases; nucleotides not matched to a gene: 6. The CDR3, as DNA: TGTGCCAGCTCACCACCGCGACAGGGGGTGGGAGCTTTCTTT. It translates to CASSPPRQGVGAFF. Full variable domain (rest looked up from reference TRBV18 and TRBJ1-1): NAGVMQNPRHLVRRRGQEARLRCSPMKGHSHVYWYRQLPEEGLKFMVYLQKENIIDESGMPKERFSAEFPKEGPSILRIQQVVRGDSAAYFCASSPPRQGVGAFFGQGTRLTVV.

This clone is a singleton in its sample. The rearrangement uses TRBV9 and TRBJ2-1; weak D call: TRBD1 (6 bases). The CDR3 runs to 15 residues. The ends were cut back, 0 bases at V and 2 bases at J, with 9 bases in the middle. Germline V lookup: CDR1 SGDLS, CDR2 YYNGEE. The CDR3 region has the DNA TGTGCCAGCAGCGTAGCGTCAGGGGCCTACAATGAGCAGTTCTTC. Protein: CASSVASGAYNEQFF.